This T cell receptor (beta chain) was recovered during a study of shared clonotypes between healthy human individuals (dated by TCRdb to 2020 to 2022). Context from the whole study: The cohort included three men and two women between 18 and 49 years of age. For each donor, CD4 naive and CD4 memory were each given three plates, CD8 naive was given two plates, and CD8 memory was given one plate. To estimate repertoire size and how much clonotypes are shared between individuals, the study performed deep sequencing of blood TCR repertoires from a few healthy adults. Different laboratories and diverse techniques were used to prepare libraries and sequence TCR repertoires, to increase sequencing depth and limit assay-specific biases. Between about 0.8 and 9 billion PBMCs per donor were obtained by leukapheresis. Study-level results and caveats: Rarefaction of sorted-subset datasets indicated incomplete sequencing despite the large sequencing depth. Roughly 5.2% of naive CD4, around 4% of naive CD8, approximately 2% of memory CD4, and about 0.4% of memory CD8 clonotypes were shared across several donors. Naive subsets generally had larger estimated clonotype richness than memory subsets. Sampling was restricted to blood, and TCR repertoires in tissues likely differ from the TCR repertoires found in blood. The genetic and exposure-history diversity represented was limited by the small number of donors. Pairwise subsampling led to the expectation that sequencing depth would affect the degree of clonotype sharing among donors. Clonotypes shared by all four sorted-subset donors showed higher generation probabilities than non-shared clonotypes.

Inclusive of the bounding cysteine and phenylalanine, the CDR3 is 14 residues long. Just CDR3 DNA is preserved here, 42 bases in frame from base 1. In the germline V gene, CDR1 corresponds to SQVTM and CDR2 to ANQGSEA. V loses 3 bases at its end and J loses 6 bases; junction bases beyond the gene matches: 7. For this clone: Its antigen is currently not known. One base away there is no much larger clone; base qualities are not given.

Using the deep immunoSEQ assay, TCR CDR3 regions were amplified from genomic DNA by multiplex PCR. Extracted genomic DNA from each cell subset was spread evenly across all wells of several immunoSEQ 96-well plates, with each plate serving as a replicate. Each replicate PCR for sorted subsets received about 0.2 ug genomic DNA, equal to about 30,000 T cell genomes. The purified libraries were quantified using a Qubit 3.0 fluorometer, sized with a Bioanalyzer 2100, and then quantified again using the KAPA Library Quantification kit. A separate single-read 150-cycle Illumina NextSeq 550 flow cell was used to sequence each immunoSEQ 96-well plate. On the authors' methods: The immunoSEQ output contained only junctional sequences without quality scores, so filtering could not match that applied to full-length reads. To assign V/J genes and CDR3, sequences were annotated using PyIR, a Python wrapper for IgBLAST v1.9, with IMGT germline references. Reads were filtered out if the reads had weak V/J assignments (E-value above 1e-6), no CDR3, stop codons, out-of-frame junctions, or ambiguous translated residues. A V3J clonotype was defined by an identical inferred V gene, J gene, and CDR3 amino acid sequence. The percentage overlap between two repertoires was calculated by dividing the number of shared unique clonotypes by the size of the smaller repertoire. Richness of each repertoire was evaluated using RTK rarefaction, the Chao1 estimator, and Recon v2.1 estimates of unobserved clonotypes. For all TCRbeta clonotypes obtained by the gDNA method from four donors, generation probabilities were computed with OLGA. The table was pulled from immuneACCESS by TCRdb, which kept in-frame rearrangements only. Such tables lose some clones; where checked, under half of the loss comes from unresolved V genes, and the rest has no known cause. The V and J calls and the clone size are those of that table, but D and trimming were determined from the DNA. The sample table records hundreds of thousands of clones; roughly 95% of these occur just once. Over 0.1% of the sample is taken by the ten largest.

CD8 naive samples consisted of CD45RO-negative cells that were positively selected for CCR7, yielding a CD45RA+CCR7+ population without TemRA cells. The donors were healthy, HIV-negative adults with no recently reported acute infections or vaccinations. Only Caucasian adults living in Nashville, Tennessee, USA were represented among the donors. After blood collection by leukapheresis, PBMCs were isolated using Ficoll-Histopaque density gradient centrifugation and then cryopreserved in the vapor phase of liquid nitrogen. Analytical flow cytometry was used to check the purity and quantity of each magnetically sorted T cell population. Each sorted fraction had its genomic DNA isolated and then quantified by UV absorbance on a Nanodrop 2000c.

The source is a woman younger than 45 in good health. The chain uses TRBV29-1 and TRBJ1-2; 10 bases in the middle match TRBD1. Material for sequencing was naive CD8+ T cells sorted from blood. The cell subset or site label on this specimen signifies: CD45RA+CCR7+. The CDR3 region has the sequence CSVERDRGRDGYTF. In nucleotide form, the sequence is TGCAGCGTTGAGAGGGACAGGGGTCGGGATGGCTACACCTTC.